The T cell receptor (beta chain) under discussion was sequenced for a study of T-cell reconstitution after alpha-beta-depleted transplantation in children. Unique molecular identifiers were incorporated into the prepared TCRbeta library. TCRdb used MiXCR to reprocess the PCR reads, holding one entry per CDR3 protein. The profile shows about 460,000 distinct CDR3 sequences, about an eighth of them singletons. This CDR3 region has 18 residues. V lost 4 bases to trimming and J lost 5 bases, with 26 bases between them. CDR1 MNHNS and CDR2 SASEGT come from the germline V gene. The chain is built from TRBV6-1 and TRBJ1-1; D is uncertain. The clonotype originates from a female patient between 2 and 15 years old who had a stem cell transplant for aplastic anemia, so the T cells may come from the graft donor. This specimen consisted of PBMCs, mostly from graft donor cells, obtained 180 days after TCRalphabeta/CD19-depleted stem cell transplant. The CDR3 nucleotides are TGTGCCAGCAGTGCCCCAGTCCTGGTACGGGGAAATAGGACTGAAGCTTTCTTT. Its protein is CASSAPVLVRGNRTEAFF.